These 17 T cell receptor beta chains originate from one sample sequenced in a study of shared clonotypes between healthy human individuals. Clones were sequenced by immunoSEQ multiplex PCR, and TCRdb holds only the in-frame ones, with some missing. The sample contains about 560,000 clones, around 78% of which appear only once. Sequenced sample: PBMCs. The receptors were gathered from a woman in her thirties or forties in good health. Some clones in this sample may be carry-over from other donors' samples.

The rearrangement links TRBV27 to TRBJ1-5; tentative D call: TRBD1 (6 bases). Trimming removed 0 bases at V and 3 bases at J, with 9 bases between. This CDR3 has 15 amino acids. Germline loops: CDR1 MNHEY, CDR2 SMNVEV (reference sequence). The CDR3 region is CASSLSQGINQPQHF. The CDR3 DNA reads TGTGCCAGCAGTTTATCCCAGGGGATCAATCAGCCCCAGCATTTT.

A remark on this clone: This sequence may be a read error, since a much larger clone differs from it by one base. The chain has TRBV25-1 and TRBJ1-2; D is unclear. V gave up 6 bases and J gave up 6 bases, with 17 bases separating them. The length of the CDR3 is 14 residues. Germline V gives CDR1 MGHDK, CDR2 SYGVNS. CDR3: CASSPDMPWDGYTF. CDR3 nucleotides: TGTGCCAGCAGCCCCGACATGCCTTGGGATGGCTACACCTTC.

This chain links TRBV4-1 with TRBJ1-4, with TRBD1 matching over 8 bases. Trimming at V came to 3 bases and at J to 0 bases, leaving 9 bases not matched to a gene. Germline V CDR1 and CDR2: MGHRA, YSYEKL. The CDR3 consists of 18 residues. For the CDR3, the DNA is TGCGCCAGCAGCCACCCCAGGGGGCGGGGGGCAACTAATGAAAAACTGTTTTTT. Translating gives CASSHPRGRGATNEKLFF.

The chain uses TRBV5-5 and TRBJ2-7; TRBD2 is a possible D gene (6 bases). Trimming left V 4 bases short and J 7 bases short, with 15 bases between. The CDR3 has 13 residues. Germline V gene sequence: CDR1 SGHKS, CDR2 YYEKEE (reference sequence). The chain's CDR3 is CASSRPGAREQYF. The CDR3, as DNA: TGTGCCAGCAGCCGCCCGGGAGCCAGGGAGCAGTACTTC.

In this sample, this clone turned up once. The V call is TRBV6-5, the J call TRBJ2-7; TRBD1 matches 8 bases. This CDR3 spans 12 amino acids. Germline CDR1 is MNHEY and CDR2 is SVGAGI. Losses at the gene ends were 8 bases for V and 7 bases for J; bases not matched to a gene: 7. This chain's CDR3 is CASRDRSWEQYF. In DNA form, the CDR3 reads TGTGCCAGCCGGGACAGGTCTTGGGAGCAGTACTTC.

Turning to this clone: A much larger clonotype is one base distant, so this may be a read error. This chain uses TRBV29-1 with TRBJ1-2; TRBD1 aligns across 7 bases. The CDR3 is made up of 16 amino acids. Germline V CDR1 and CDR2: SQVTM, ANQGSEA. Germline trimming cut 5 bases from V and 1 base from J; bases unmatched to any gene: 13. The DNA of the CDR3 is TGCAGCGTTAACCCAGGGGGTGACGCCTTTAACTATGGCTACACCTTC. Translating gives CSVNPGGDAFNYGYTF.

As DNA, the CDR3 is TGTGCCATCAGGCCCTCCGGGACTAGCGGGTACAATGAGCAGTTCTTC. As protein: CAIRPSGTSGYNEQFF. V and J are TRBV10-3 and TRBJ2-1; 12 bases line up with TRBD2. CDR3 size: 16 residues. V gave up 6 bases and J gave up 4 bases; unmatched junction bases: 7. Looked up from germline, CDR1 is ENHRY and CDR2 is SYGVKD.

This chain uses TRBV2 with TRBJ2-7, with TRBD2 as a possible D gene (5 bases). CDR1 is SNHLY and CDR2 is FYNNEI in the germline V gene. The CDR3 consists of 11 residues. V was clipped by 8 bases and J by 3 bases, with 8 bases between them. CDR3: CASGEIYEQYF. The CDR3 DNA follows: TGTGCCAGCGGGGAGATCTACGAGCAGTACTTC.

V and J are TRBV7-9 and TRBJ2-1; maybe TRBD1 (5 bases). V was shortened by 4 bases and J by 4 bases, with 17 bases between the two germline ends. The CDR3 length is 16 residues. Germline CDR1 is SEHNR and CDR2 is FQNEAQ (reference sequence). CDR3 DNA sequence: TGTGCCAGCAGCTCCCCACGTCGACAGACGTACAATGAGCAGTTCTTC. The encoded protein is CASSSPRRQTYNEQFF.

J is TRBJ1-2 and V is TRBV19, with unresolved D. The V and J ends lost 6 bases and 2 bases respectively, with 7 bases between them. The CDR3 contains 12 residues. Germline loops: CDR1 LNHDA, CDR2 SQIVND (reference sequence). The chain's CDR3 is CASSGRNYGYTF. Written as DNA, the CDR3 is TGTGCCAGTAGCGGAAGAAACTATGGCTACACCTTC.

CDR3 loop: CASSLNRVTGNTIYF. The DNA of the CDR3 is TGTGCCAGCAGTTTAAACAGGGTTACAGGAAACACCATATATTTT. V is TRBV6-6 and J is TRBJ1-3; possibly TRBD1 for D (6 bases). V lost 4 bases and J 4 bases, leaving 14 bases between the germline ends. The CDR3 extends over 15 amino acids. CDR1 and CDR2 from the germline V gene are MNHNY and SVGAGI (reference sequence).

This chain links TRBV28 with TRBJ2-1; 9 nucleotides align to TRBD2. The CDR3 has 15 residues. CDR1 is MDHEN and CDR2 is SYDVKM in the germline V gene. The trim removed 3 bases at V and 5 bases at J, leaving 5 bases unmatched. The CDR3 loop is CASSLRAGGHNEQFF. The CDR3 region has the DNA TGTGCCAGCAGTTTGAGAGCGGGAGGCCACAATGAGCAGTTCTTC.

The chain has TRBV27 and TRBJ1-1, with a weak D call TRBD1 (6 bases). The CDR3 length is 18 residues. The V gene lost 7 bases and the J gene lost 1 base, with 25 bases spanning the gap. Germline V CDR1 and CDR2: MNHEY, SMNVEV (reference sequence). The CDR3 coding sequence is TGTGCCAGCACCCTCCAGCCCAGACAGGAGACTGAGAACACTGAAGCTTTCTTT. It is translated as CASTLQPRQETENTEAFF.

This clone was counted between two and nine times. CDR3 nucleotides: TGTGCCAGTTTGGGGGACAACACCTACGAGCAGTACTTC. It yields the protein CASLGDNTYEQYF. V and J are TRBV6-1 and TRBJ2-7; tentative D call: TRBD1 (6 bases). Per the germline V gene, CDR1 is MNHNS and CDR2 is SASEGT. The CDR3 spans 13 residues. Trimming pared 9 bases from V and 2 bases from J, leaving 14 bases between.

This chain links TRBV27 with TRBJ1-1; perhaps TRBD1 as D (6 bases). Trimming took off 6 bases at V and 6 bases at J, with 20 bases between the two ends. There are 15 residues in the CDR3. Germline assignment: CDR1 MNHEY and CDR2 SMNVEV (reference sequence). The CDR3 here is CASSPRRARGPEAFF. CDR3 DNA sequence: TGTGCCAGCAGCCCCAGAAGGGCCAGGGGCCCTGAAGCTTTCTTT.

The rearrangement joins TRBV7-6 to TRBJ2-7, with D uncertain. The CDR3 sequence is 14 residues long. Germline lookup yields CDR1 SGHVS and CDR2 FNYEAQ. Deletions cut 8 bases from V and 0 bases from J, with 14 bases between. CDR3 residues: CASSSPGFSYEQYF. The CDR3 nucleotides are TGTGCCAGCTCCTCCCCGGGCTTCTCCTACGAGCAGTACTTC.

The CDR3 region is CASLLAGGSADEQFF. Here the CDR3 DNA reads TGTGCCAGTCTCCTAGCGGGAGGCTCCGCGGATGAGCAGTTCTTC. The J gene is TRBJ2-1, the V gene TRBV19; 11 nucleotides agree with TRBD2. This CDR3 has 15 residues. Germline CDR1 LNHDA, CDR2 SQIVND (reference sequence). Losses at the gene ends were 8 bases for V and 8 bases for J; bases not matched to a gene: 11.